This T cell receptor (beta chain) appears in the sequencing data of a study of blood T cell repertoires in COVID-19. Study at large: Acute and convalescent COVID-19 samples came from the United States, Italy and Spain.

Profiled with immunoSEQ multiplex PCR; TCRdb holds only in-frame clones, not every one. The profile shows about 200,000 clones, about 88% of them singletons. Trimming shortened V by 0 bases and J by 7 bases, and 10 bases separated the two germline ends. Germline CDR1 reads SGDLS; CDR2 reads YYNGEE. This CDR3 is 13 amino acids long. The source is a man aged 50-60 years with COVID-19, enrolled during active disease. The sequencing sample was made of peripheral blood. J is TRBJ1-1 and V is TRBV9; a possible D gene is TRBD1 (6 bases). The CDR3 DNA is TGTGCCAGCAGCGTAGACGGACAGCTTGAAGCTTTCTTT. It yields the protein CASSVDGQLEAFF.